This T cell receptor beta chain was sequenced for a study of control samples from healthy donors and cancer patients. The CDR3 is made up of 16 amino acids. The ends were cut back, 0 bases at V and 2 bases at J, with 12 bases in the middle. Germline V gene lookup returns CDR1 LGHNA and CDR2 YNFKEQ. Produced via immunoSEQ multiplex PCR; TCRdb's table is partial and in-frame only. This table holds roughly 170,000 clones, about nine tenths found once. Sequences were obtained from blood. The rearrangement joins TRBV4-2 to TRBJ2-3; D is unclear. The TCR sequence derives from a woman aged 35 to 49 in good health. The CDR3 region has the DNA TGTGCCAGCAGCCAAGATGGCTCTCACATCACAGATACGCAGTATTTT. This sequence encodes CASSQDGSHITDTQYF.